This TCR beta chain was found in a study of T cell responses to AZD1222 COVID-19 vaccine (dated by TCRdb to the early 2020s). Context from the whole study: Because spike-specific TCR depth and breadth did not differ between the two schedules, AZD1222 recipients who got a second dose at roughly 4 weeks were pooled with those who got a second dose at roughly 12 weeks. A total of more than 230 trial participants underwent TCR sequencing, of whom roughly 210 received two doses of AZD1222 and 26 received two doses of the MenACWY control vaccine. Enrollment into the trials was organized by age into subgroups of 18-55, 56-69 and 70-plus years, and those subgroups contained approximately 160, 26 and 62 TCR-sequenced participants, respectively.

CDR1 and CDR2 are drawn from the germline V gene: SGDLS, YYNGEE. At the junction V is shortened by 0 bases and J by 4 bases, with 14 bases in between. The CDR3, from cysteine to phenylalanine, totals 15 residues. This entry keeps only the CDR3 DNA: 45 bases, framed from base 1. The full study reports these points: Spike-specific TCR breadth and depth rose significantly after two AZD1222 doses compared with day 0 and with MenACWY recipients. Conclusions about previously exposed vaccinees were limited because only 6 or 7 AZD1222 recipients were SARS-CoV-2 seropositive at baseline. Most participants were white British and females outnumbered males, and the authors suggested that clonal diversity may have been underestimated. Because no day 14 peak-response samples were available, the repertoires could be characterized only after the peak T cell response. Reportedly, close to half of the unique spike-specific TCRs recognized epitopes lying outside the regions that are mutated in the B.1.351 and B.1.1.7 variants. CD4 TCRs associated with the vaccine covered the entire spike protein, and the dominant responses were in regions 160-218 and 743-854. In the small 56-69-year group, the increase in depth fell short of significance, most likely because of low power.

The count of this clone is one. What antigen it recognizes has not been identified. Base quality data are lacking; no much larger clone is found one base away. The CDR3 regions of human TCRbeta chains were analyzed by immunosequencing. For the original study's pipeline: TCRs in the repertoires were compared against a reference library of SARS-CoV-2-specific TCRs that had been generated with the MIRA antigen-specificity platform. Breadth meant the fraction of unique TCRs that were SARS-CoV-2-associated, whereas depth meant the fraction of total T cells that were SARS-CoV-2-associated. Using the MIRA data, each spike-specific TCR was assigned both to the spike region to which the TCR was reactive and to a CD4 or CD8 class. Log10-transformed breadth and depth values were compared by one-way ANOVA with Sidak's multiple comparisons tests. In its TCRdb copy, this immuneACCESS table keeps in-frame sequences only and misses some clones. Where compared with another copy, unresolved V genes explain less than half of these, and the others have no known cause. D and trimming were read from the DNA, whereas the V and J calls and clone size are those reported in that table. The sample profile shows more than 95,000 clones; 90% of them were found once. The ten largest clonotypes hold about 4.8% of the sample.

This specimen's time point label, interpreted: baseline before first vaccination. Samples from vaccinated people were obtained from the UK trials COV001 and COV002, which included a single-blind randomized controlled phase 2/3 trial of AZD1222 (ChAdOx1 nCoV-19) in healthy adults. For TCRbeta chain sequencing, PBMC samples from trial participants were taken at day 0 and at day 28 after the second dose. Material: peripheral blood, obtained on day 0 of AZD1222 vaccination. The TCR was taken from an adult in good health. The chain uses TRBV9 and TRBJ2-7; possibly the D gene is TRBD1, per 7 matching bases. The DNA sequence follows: TGTGCCAGCAGCGTAGATAGCAGGGGGGCGTACGAGCAGTACTTC. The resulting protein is CASSVDSRGAYEQYF.